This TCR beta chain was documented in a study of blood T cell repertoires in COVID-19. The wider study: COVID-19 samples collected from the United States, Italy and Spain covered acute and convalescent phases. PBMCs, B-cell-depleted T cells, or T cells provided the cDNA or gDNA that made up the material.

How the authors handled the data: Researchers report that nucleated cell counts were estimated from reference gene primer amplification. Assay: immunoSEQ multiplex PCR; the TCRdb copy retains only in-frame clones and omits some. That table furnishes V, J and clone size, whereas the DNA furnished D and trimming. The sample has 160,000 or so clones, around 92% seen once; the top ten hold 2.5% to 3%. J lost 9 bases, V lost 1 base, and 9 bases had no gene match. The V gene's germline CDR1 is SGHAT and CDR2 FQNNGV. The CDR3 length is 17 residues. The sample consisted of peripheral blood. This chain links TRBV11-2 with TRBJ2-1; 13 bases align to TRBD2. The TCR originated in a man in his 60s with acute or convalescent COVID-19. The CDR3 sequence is CASSLAALAGGPIEQFF. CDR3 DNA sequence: TGTGCCAGCAGCTTAGCGGCACTAGCGGGGGGGCCGATTGAGCAGTTCTTC.